These T cell receptor beta chains were read from a single sample in a study of cytomegalovirus exposure and HLA in healthy donors. Here immunoSEQ multiplex PCR was the method, and the copy in TCRdb shows in-frame clones only, minus some. Seen here are 100,000 to 150,000 clones, around four fifths observed once, and the top ten hold under 1.5%. Specimen: PBMCs. These receptors were collected from a female donor in good health and CMV-seronegative. The CDR3 runs from the conserved cysteine through the conserved F or W. Fields, in order: D gene, J gene, clone size, V gene, CDR3 protein, CDR3 DNA. The D gene is left open where the match is weak. Clone size is shown for a subset of rows, as once, few, many or a class of expanded clone.

NA TRBJ2-7 few TRBV13 CASSARQDPYEQYF TGTGCCAGCAGCGCTCGACAGGACCCCTACGAGCAGTACTTC
TRBD1 TRBJ1-2 few TRBV7-3 CASSSGQGASGYTF TGTGCCAGCAGCTCGGGACAGGGGGCGAGTGGCTACACCTTC
NA TRBJ2-1 NA TRBV7-2 CASSPLPDNEQFF TGTGCCAGCAGCCCACTCCCGGACAATGAGCAGTTCTTC
NA TRBJ2-5 NA TRBV18 CASSPNIEDRPWGETQYF TGTGCCAGCTCACCTAACATTGAGGACAGACCTTGGGGAGAGACCCAGTACTTC
NA TRBJ2-7 NA TRBV6-5 CASRSTGMVGEQYF TGTGCCAGCAGGTCTACAGGGATGGTTGGCGAGCAGTACTTC
NA TRBJ1-2 NA TRBV28 CASSKLKTRVRGYGYTF TGTGCCAGCAGCAAATTAAAAACCAGGGTTCGAGGCTATGGCTACACCTTC
TRBD1 TRBJ2-7 NA TRBV25-1 CASSDPGQGGYEQYF TGTGCCAGCAGTGACCCCGGACAGGGAGGCTACGAGCAGTACTTC
NA TRBJ2-5 few TRBV28 CASSFIGTVQETQYF TGTGCCAGCAGTTTTATTGGGACTGTCCAAGAGACCCAGTACTTC
TRBD1 TRBJ1-1 NA TRBV5-1 CASSISLDRGKTEAFF TGCGCCAGCAGCATAAGTTTGGACAGGGGGAAGACTGAAGCTTTCTTT
NA TRBJ1-5 NA TRBV4-2 CASSQLGGGVSNQPQHF TGTGCCAGCAGCCAACTGGGAGGGGGAGTGAGCAATCAGCCCCAGCATTTT
TRBD1 TRBJ2-2 once TRBV15 CATSRVTGGTGELFF TGTGCCACCAGCAGAGTGACAGGGGGGACCGGGGAGCTGTTTTTT
NA TRBJ2-2 NA TRBV19 CASSMSSGTNTGELFF TGTGCCAGTAGTATGAGTAGCGGTACGAACACCGGGGAGCTGTTTTTT
NA TRBJ2-2 NA TRBV7-9 CAPRGPEKNTGELFF TGTGCTCCACGCGGGCCTGAAAAGAACACCGGGGAGCTGTTTTTT
TRBD2 TRBJ2-7 NA TRBV29-1 CSVEVGGGYEQYF TGCAGCGTTGAAGTCGGGGGGGGATACGAGCAGTACTTC
NA TRBJ2-3 few TRBV28 CASTSGSTSTDTQYF TGTGCCAGCACCTCGGGGTCGACTAGCACAGATACGCAGTATTTT
NA TRBJ2-1 NA TRBV29-1 CGLGAHTTSYNEQFF TGCGGCCTGGGGGCACACACCACCTCCTACAATGAGCAGTTCTTC
NA TRBJ1-1 few TRBV5-1 CASSLDTGNTEAFF TGCGCCAGCAGCTTGGACACGGGGAACACTGAAGCTTTCTTT
TRBD2 TRBJ2-7 once TRBV7-2 CASSLGLAGGYEQYF TGTGCCAGCAGCTTAGGACTAGCGGGAGGCTACGAGCAGTACTTC
NA TRBJ2-7 NA TRBV6-6 CASGGSSYEQYF TGTGCCAGTGGTGGGAGCTCCTACGAGCAGTACTTC
TRBD2 TRBJ2-5 NA TRBV2 CASSWGLAGEETQYF TGTGCCAGCAGTTGGGGACTAGCGGGAGAAGAGACCCAGTACTTC
TRBD1 TRBJ1-1 NA TRBV18 CASSPDRGKRTEAFF TGTGCCAGCTCACCGGACAGGGGAAAGAGGACTGAAGCTTTCTTT
NA TRBJ1-4 NA TRBV27 CASSIRSEEKLFF TGTGCCAGCAGTATCAGGTCCGAAGAAAAACTGTTTTTT
NA TRBJ2-7 NA TRBV5-4 CASKMIGGPYEQYF TGTGCCAGCAAAATGATCGGGGGTCCCTACGAGCAGTACTTC
TRBD2 TRBJ2-7 NA TRBV5-1 CASSLSGSSYEQYF TGCGCCAGCAGCCTTAGCGGGAGCTCCTACGAGCAGTACTTC
NA TRBJ2-3 NA TRBV19 CASSMAPDTQYF TGTGCCAGTAGTATGGCCCCAGATACGCAGTATTTT
NA TRBJ1-2 NA TRBV5-5 CASTPNGGTESNYGYTF TGTGCCAGCACCCCAAACGGGGGGACTGAGAGCAACTATGGCTACACCTTC
NA TRBJ2-2 NA TRBV19 CASSSPGNTGELFF TGTGCCAGTAGTTCCCCAGGGAACACCGGGGAGCTGTTTTTT
NA TRBJ2-3 NA TRBV9 CASSTRSEGTDTQYF TGTGCCAGCAGCACTCGTTCCGAGGGCACAGATACGCAGTATTTT
NA TRBJ1-4 NA TRBV6-1 CASMEFGRGEKLFF TGTGCCAGCATGGAGTTTGGCCGGGGTGAAAAACTGTTTTTT
NA TRBJ2-2 NA TRBV27 CASSSPLGVTGELFF TGTGCCAGCAGTTCCCCTTTAGGGGTAACCGGGGAGCTGTTTTTT
TRBD1 TRBJ1-4 once TRBV19 CASSFDRDEKLFF TGTGCCAGTAGCTTCGACAGGGATGAAAAACTGTTTTTT
TRBD2 TRBJ2-1 NA TRBV7-9 CASSLAVVAGGPGEQFF TGTGCCAGCAGCTTAGCGGTGGTAGCGGGAGGGCCTGGTGAGCAGTTCTTC
NA TRBJ1-1 NA TRBV18 CASSVSWAGTEAFF TGTGCCAGCTCAGTCTCGTGGGCGGGCACTGAAGCTTTCTTT
NA TRBJ1-4 NA TRBV4-3 CASSQDASGGPNEKLFF TGCGCCAGCAGCCAAGATGCGTCCGGGGGGCCTAATGAAAAACTGTTTTTT
TRBD1 TRBJ1-5 NA TRBV19 CASSISGGAHQPQHF TGTGCCAGTAGTATCTCAGGGGGAGCACATCAGCCCCAGCATTTT
NA TRBJ2-5 NA TRBV5-1 CASSLQGETQYF TGCGCCAGCAGCTTGCAGGGAGAGACCCAGTACTTC
NA TRBJ1-1 NA TRBV15 CATSSERYTEAFF TGTGCCACCAGCAGTGAGCGGTACACTGAAGCTTTCTTT
TRBD2 TRBJ2-3 NA TRBV4-3 CASSQVSGGYTDTQYF TGCGCCAGCAGCCAGGTTAGCGGGGGATACACAGATACGCAGTATTTT
NA TRBJ2-7 NA TRBV7-2 CASSWREAEQYF TGTGCCAGCAGCTGGAGGGAGGCCGAGCAGTACTTC
TRBD1 TRBJ2-5 NA TRBV9 CASSATGTSETQYF TGTGCCAGCAGCGCGACAGGGACCAGCGAGACCCAGTACTTC
NA TRBJ2-7 NA TRBV5-4 CASSLSDEQYF TGTGCCAGCAGCTTGTCCGACGAGCAGTACTTC
TRBD1 TRBJ1-1 NA TRBV28 CASTPGTASNTEAFF TGTGCCAGCACCCCGGGGACAGCGTCGAACACTGAAGCTTTCTTT
NA TRBJ2-7 NA TRBV28 CASSFQEGRRYEQYF TGTGCCAGCAGTTTTCAGGAGGGCCGGAGGTACGAGCAGTACTTC
NA TRBJ2-1 NA TRBV5-1 CASSLSPGGGDEQFF TGCGCCAGCAGCTTGAGCCCGGGAGGGGGCGATGAGCAGTTCTTC
NA TRBJ1-2 NA TRBV29-1 CSVRDRTNYGYTF TGCAGCGTCCGAGACAGGACTAACTATGGCTACACCTTC
TRBD1 TRBJ2-7 NA TRBV7-9 CASSRDRNEQYF TGTGCCAGCAGCAGGGACAGAAACGAGCAGTACTTC
NA TRBJ2-5 NA TRBV7-9 CASSLDRHQETQYF TGTGCCAGCAGCTTAGACAGGCACCAAGAGACCCAGTACTTC
NA TRBJ2-3 once TRBV19 CAPRGADTQYF TGTGCCCCGAGAGGAGCAGATACGCAGTATTTT
NA TRBJ2-2 NA TRBV15 CATSRDALTGELFF TGTGCCACCAGCAGAGATGCGCTCACCGGGGAGCTGTTTTTT